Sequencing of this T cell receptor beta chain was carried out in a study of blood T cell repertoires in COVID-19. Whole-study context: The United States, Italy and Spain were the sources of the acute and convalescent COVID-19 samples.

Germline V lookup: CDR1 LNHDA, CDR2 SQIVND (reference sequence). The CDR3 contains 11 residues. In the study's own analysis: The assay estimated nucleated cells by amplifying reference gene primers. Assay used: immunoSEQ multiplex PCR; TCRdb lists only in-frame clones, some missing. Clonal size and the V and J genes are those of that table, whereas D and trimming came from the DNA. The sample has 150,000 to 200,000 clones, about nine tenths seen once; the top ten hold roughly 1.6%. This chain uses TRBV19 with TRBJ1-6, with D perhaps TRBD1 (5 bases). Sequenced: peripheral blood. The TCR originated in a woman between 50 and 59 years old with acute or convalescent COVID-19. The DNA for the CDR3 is TGTGCAGCCGGGGGAGCGGCACCCCTCCACTTT. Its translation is CAAGGAAPLHF.